Sequencing of this T cell receptor beta chain was carried out in a study of blood T cell repertoires in COVID-19. Measured with immunoSEQ multiplex PCR; TCRdb has only the in-frame clones, and not every one. The sample has about 190,000 clones; about 83% are singletons. Those enrolled, adults aged roughly 18 to 89 years, came from about two dozen US areas. The source of this sequence is a woman aged 25 to 39 who had been exposed to COVID-19. Sequenced material: PBMCs or T cells enriched from blood (not recorded which).

CDR3 DNA sequence: TGTGCCAGCTCACCACTCGTCGACAGTTACGAGCAGTACTTC. Protein product: CASSPLVDSYEQYF. J is TRBJ2-7 and V is TRBV18; D may be TRBD1 (5 bases). CDR3 size: 14 residues. V lost 1 base to trimming and J lost 4 bases, with 11 bases between them. Germline V gives CDR1 KGHSH, CDR2 LQKENI.